This TCR beta chain stems from a study of vaccination and CD4 T cells after COVID-19. A remark on this clonotype: Its antigen is currently unknown.

Sequenced with the Oncomine TCR Beta short-read assay was DNA taken from cultured CD4+ T cells. In TCRdb, the PCR reads were re-called with MiXCR into one record per CDR3 protein. Among over 9,000 distinct CDR3 sequences listed, 55% to 70% were seen once. As to treatment: roughly ten-day PBMC culture with coronavirus spike peptide pools or control peptides (ViraFEST assay). The trim removed 4 bases at V and 3 bases at J, leaving 9 bases unmatched. The germline gives CDR1 SGHNT, CDR2 YENEEA. This CDR3 spans 15 amino acids. The J gene is TRBJ2-7, the V gene TRBV11-3; TRBD1 matches at 7 bases. This clonotype was sampled from a human donor who had recovered from COVID-19. The sequencing sample was made of CD4+ T cells from blood, cultured in vitro. CDR3 in DNA: TGTGCCAGCAGCTCTGACGCCAGGGGGATCTACGAGCAGTACTTC. This translates into CASSSDARGIYEQYF.